The clone carrying this T cell receptor (beta chain) was seen once. No antigen is known for it. Germline is not matched at one junction end, which may reflect a read error. The CDR3 runs to 16 residues. Germline CDR1 is SGHRS and CDR2 is YFSETQ. Primers for the PCR totalled 60 Vbeta and 13 Jbeta. Only in-frame clones appear in the TCRdb table, and some are missing; sequencing was by immunoSEQ multiplex PCR. The data contain about 90,000 clones, about three quarters of them singletons. These data originate in a study of cytomegalovirus exposure and HLA in healthy donors. Findings of the study overall: A missense DCLRE1C variant was associated with V- and J-gene trimming of TCR beta chains in a later analysis, and an independent cohort replicated the association.

The chain combines TRBV5-1 with TRBJ2-1; 12 positions match TRBD2. The sample comprised PBMCs. The sequence came from a woman between 45 and 60 years old in good health and CMV-seropositive. The CDR3 sequence: CASRLALAGGYNEQFF. The CDR3 DNA is TGCGCCAGCAGATTGGCACTAGCGGGAGGCTACAATGAGCAGTTCTTC.